This T cell receptor beta chain was retrieved from a study of T cell responses to AZD1222 COVID-19 vaccine. Losses at the gene ends were 6 bases for V and 6 bases for J; bases not matched to a gene: 10. CDR1 is SGHVS, CDR2 FQNEAQ, per germline. This CDR3 region has 15 residues. Overall study results and limits: Females made up more of the donors, who were largely white British, and clonal diversity may have come out too low. At baseline, seropositivity was found in only a handful of AZD1222 recipients. The CD4 TCRs associated with vaccination extended across spike and predominated at 160-218 and 743-854. Nearly half of unique spike-specific TCRs reportedly avoided B.1.351 and B.1.1.7 mutated regions.

Assay: immunoSEQ multiplex PCR; the TCRdb copy retains only in-frame clones and omits some. The table lists 150,000 to 200,000 clones, approximately 92% of them singletons. A note on this clone: What it recognizes is unknown.

The sample consisted of peripheral blood, taken on day 0 of AZD1222 vaccination. The clonotype originates from an adult in good health. This chain uses TRBV7-8 with TRBJ2-1; 8 positions agree with TRBD2. The CDR3 DNA reads TGTGCCAGCAGACTAGCGGCCAATTATATCAATGAGCAGTTCTTC. Residues: CASRLAANYINEQFF.